Listed below are T cell receptor beta chains from one sample, sequenced in a study of shared clonotypes between healthy human individuals. Libraries were prepared by immunoSEQ multiplex PCR; TCRdb keeps only in-frame clonotypes and omits some of them. The table includes roughly 2 million clones, around 95% detected once. Sequencing was carried out using naive CD4+ T cells sorted from blood. Receptors were obtained from a man between 18 and 35 years old in good health. The CDR3 runs from the conserved cysteine through the conserved F or W.

TRBJ1-6,TRBV10-1,CASSESRRQGNSPLHF
TRBJ2-5,TRBV7-8,CASSLAMAGGPGTQYF
TRBJ2-3,TRBV10-3,CAISEGGLAQDTQYF
TRBJ1-1,TRBV30,CAWTGLINTEAFF
TRBJ2-2,TRBV10-3,CAIRRRGVTGELFF
TRBJ1-5,TRBV19,CASSIQGWGNQPQHF
TRBJ2-1,TRBV11-3,CASSRVKQSEQFF
TRBJ2-1,TRBV7-6,CASSLGGSYNEQFF
TRBJ2-4,TRBV4-1,CASSQVPRGIAGPLNIQYF
TRBJ2-3,TRBV7-9,CASSSPQRGMTDTQYF
TRBJ2-1,TRBV10-3,CAISDRDMGNEQFF
TRBJ1-6,TRBV4-1,CASSPFPGQEINSPLHF
TRBJ2-1,TRBV5-1,CASHDQSSGDNEQFF
TRBJ2-7,TRBV7-9,CASELFSYEQYF
TRBJ2-7,TRBV7-2,CASSRSTGDTYEQYF
TRBJ1-4,TRBV11-2,CASSLVRAGNEKLFF
TRBJ1-1,TRBV6-5,CASTATGEAEAFF
TRBJ1-1,TRBV5-4,CASSFRGETEAFF
TRBJ1-2,TRBV4-1,CASSQDLAIYGYTF
TRBJ1-1,TRBV7-3,CASSPHPDRGGTEAFF
TRBJ2-2,TRBV11-1,CASSSRPTAGELFF
TRBJ2-7,TRBV30,CAWSRFGLTDEQYF
TRBJ1-5,TRBV7-2,CASSNKAAENQPQHF
TRBJ1-2,TRBV27,CASSLADRGRIYGYTF
TRBJ1-2,TRBV9,CASSPQTGGNYGYTF
TRBJ1-1,TRBV2,CASSGAPNTEAFF
TRBJ1-1,TRBV1,CTSSTIRPRVGFEAFF
TRBJ2-1,TRBV30,CAWSVQADNEQFF
TRBJ1-5,TRBV2,CASSAGQGSNQPQHF
TRBJ2-7,TRBV5-4,CASSSRPERTYEQYF
TRBJ2-3,TRBV5-1,CASSLEGTGNTQYF
TRBJ2-6,TRBV5-1,CASSLAPGQGASGANVLTF
TRBJ2-7,TRBV10-2,CASSESWYEQYF
TRBJ2-7,TRBV6-5,CASSRHRGSYEQYF
TRBJ1-1,TRBV21-1,CASLLRRDGSTEAFF
TRBJ2-5,TRBV7-2,CASSFNGDQYF
TRBJ1-6,TRBV11-2,CASSFDRGLSPLHF
TRBJ2-7,TRBV6-1,CASRNRGGHEQYF
TRBJ2-5,TRBV4-1,CASWGLAGEGETQYF
TRBJ2-7,TRBV10-3,CAISGTDGKAYEQYF
TRBJ1-5,TRBV6-6,CASSPILGQYQPQHF